This TCR beta chain originates from a study of OX40 agonist ivuxolimab in advanced cancers. The wider study: At 0.01 to 10 mg/kg, ivuxolimab was administered intravenously to patients every 2 weeks. Three dose-escalation patients had partial responses: one with hepatocellular carcinoma and two with cutaneous melanoma. The group had a mean age of 60 years, ranged from 23 to 79, and was 80% to 85% male.

Per germline, CDR1 MNHEY and CDR2 SMNVEV (reference sequence). V lost 6 bases to trimming and J lost 5 bases; unmatched junction nucleotides: 12. The CDR3 loop spans 18 amino acids. Blood sampling was done at baseline, cycle 4 day 1, and cycle 7 day 1. The data were produced by immunoSEQ multiplex PCR, yet TCRdb's version contains in-frame clones alone and is incomplete. The sample comprises approximately 20,000 clones, 77% of which are singletons, and over 15% rests with the top ten. This receptor was taken from an adult with an advanced solid tumor such as melanoma, head and neck, liver or kidney cancer. The starting material was CD4+ or CD8+ T cells sorted from blood, obtained in a trial of the OX40 agonist ivuxolimab. The V and J genes are TRBV27 and TRBJ2-1; 14 nucleotides align to TRBD2. The CDR3 DNA sequence: TGTGCCAGCAGAAGAGGGACTAGCGGGAGTGGACCCGACAATGAGCAGTTCTTC. The encoded protein is CASRRGTSGSGPDNEQFF.